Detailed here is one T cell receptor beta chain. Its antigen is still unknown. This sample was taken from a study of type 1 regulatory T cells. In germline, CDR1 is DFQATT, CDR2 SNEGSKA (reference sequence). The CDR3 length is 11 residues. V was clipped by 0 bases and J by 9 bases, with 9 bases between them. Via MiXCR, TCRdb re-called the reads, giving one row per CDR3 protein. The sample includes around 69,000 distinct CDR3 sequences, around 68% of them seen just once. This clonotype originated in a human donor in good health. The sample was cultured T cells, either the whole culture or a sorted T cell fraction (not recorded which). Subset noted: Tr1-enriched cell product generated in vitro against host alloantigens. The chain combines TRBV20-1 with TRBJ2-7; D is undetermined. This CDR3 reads CSAREIWGQYF. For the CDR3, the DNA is TGCAGTGCTAGAGAGATTTGGGGGCAGTACTTC.